This T cell receptor beta chain was recorded in a study of cytomegalovirus exposure and HLA in healthy donors. Study as a whole: Of all 398 donors who were genotyped, roughly 81% belonged to the Caucasian-associated ancestry cluster. Study-level points and caveats: Researchers had no immune exposure information except CMV serostatus available.

This clone was detected once. The antigen is unknown. The study ran its PCR with 60 Vbeta and 13 Jbeta primers. Generated by immunoSEQ multiplex PCR, the TCRdb table keeps only in-frame clones and is missing some. The table has more than 100,000 clones, more than 70% seen once; the top ten hold about 0.25%. This CDR3 contains 13 residues. The germline V gene encodes CDR1 SGHAT and CDR2 FQNNGV. The ends were cut back, 4 bases at V and 5 bases at J, with 9 bases in the middle. The sequence derives from a man in his fifties in good health and CMV-seronegative. The chain joins TRBV11-2 to TRBJ1-5; TRBD1 might be the D (5 bases). The sample was PBMCs. The CDR3 DNA follows: TGTGCCAGCAGCTCAGGGAGGGATCAGCCCCAGCATTTT. Encoded protein: CASSSGRDQPQHF. The entire variable domain, with the rest obtained from reference TRBV11-2 and TRBJ1-5, is as follows: EAGVAQSPRYKIIEKRQSVAFWCNPISGHATLYWYQQILGQGPKLLIQFQNNGVVDDSQLPKDRFSAERLKGVDSTLKIQPAKLEDSAVYLCASSSGRDQPQHFGDGTRLSIL.